This TCR beta chain was captured by sequencing in a study of OX40 agonist ivuxolimab in advanced cancers. Study as a whole: Patients were dosed with the agonistic anti-OX40 (CD134) antibody ivuxolimab. Of mixed ages from about 20 to 90 and averaging roughly 60 years, the group was around 78% male. Dose-escalation patients suffered from hepatocellular carcinoma, melanoma, renal cell or head and neck cancer.

Here immunoSEQ multiplex PCR was the method, and the copy in TCRdb shows in-frame clones only, minus some. The sample has about 20,000 clones, approximately 70% seen once. The germline V and J ends were trimmed by 5 bases and 5 bases, with 6 bases remaining between them. The CDR3 is made up of 11 amino acids. Germline V lookup: CDR1 SQVTM, CDR2 ANQGSEA. In regard to this clone: Its antigen is undetermined.

General study findings and limits: CD4+ and CD8+ blood T cells expanded clonally by week 6 at 0.1 to 3.0 mg/kg.

The chain links TRBV29-1 to TRBJ2-2; no definite D call. The sequence was obtained from an adult with an advanced solid tumor such as melanoma, head and neck, liver or kidney cancer. The starting material was CD4+ or CD8+ T cells sorted from blood, obtained in a trial of the OX40 agonist ivuxolimab. The CDR3 spells CSVFRTGELFF. The CDR3 nucleotides read TGCAGCGTTTTCCGGACCGGGGAGCTGTTTTTT.